This T cell receptor (beta chain) was profiled in a study of T cell responses to AZD1222 COVID-19 vaccine. Overall study results and limits: Donor demographics were predominantly white British with a female majority; clonal diversity may be underestimated. Unmutated variant regions are reportedly the target of nearly half of TCRs that are spike-specific.

Sequencing used immunoSEQ multiplex PCR; TCRdb keeps in-frame clones, though not all of them. The sample contains 150,000 to 200,000 clones, more than 75% of which appear only once. Regarding this clone: Its antigen is unidentified.

The germline gives CDR1 SGHNT, CDR2 YYREEE (reference sequence). CDR3 size: 15 residues. Trimming at V came to 2 bases and at J to 0 bases, leaving 3 bases not matched to a gene. Material: peripheral blood, obtained on day 0 of MenACWY control vaccination. This receptor was obtained from an adult in good health. The chain uses TRBV5-4 and TRBJ1-2; 8 bases line up with TRBD1. The CDR3 region is CASSFPQGANYGYTF. In nucleotides, the CDR3 is TGTGCCAGCAGCTTTCCACAGGGGGCTAACTATGGCTACACCTTC.